This entry lists 4 T cell receptor beta chains sequenced from one sample in a study of beta chain features in type 1 diabetes. TCRB transcripts that were expressed got sequenced, as all of the isolated RNA had been reverse transcribed. Using immunoSEQ multiplex PCR, the repertoire was profiled, and TCRdb retains in-frame clones only, with some absent. The sample shows some 220,000 clones, about 11% of them seen only once. Material: central memory CD4+ T cells from blood. These receptors originate from a young man in good health.

The rearrangement joins TRBV7-2 to TRBJ1-1; no clear D. This CDR3 is 15 amino acids long. The V and J ends lost 1 base and 4 bases respectively, with 13 bases between them. Germline lookup yields CDR1 SGHTA and CDR2 FQGNSA. The CDR3 sequence is CASSLVGGGPTEAFF. CDR3 nucleotide sequence: TGTGCCAGCAGCTTAGTTGGAGGAGGGCCCACTGAAGCTTTCTTT.

The chain couples TRBV7-3 to TRBJ2-3; TRBD2 is a possible D gene (6 bases). V dropped 5 bases and J dropped 0 bases, with 9 bases sitting between them. CDR3 length: 14 residues. The germline CDR1 and CDR2 sequences are SGHTA and FQGTGA. CDR3 sequence: CASSPGTSTDTQYF. CDR3 sequence (DNA): TGTGCCAGCAGCCCCGGGACTAGCACAGATACGCAGTATTTT.

Ten or more counts support this clone. V and J are TRBV7-3 and TRBJ2-5; the D is unclear. With 2 bases removed from V and 5 bases from J, the gap between germline ends came to 6 bases. The V gene's germline CDR1 is SGHTA and CDR2 FQGTGA. The CDR3 runs 12 residues. CDR3 protein: CASSLAAETQYF. As DNA, the CDR3 is TGTGCCAGCAGCTTAGCCGCCGAGACCCAGTACTTC.

This chain links TRBV18 with TRBJ2-1, with 8 nucleotides matching TRBD1. The CDR3 covers 14 residues. V lost 5 bases and J lost 8; bases outside the gene matches: 8. Germline V gene sequence: CDR1 KGHSH, CDR2 LQKENI. For the CDR3, the DNA is TGTGCCAGCTCAGCCCAGGGGGCCATGGATGAGCAGTTCTTC. Its protein is CASSAQGAMDEQFF.